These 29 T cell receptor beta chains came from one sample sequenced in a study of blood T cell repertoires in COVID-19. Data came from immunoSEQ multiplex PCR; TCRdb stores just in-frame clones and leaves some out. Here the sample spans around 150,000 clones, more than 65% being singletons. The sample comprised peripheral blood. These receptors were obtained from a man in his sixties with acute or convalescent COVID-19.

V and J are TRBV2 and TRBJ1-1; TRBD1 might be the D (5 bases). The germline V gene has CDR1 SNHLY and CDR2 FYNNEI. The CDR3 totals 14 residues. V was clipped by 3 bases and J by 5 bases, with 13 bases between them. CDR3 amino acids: CASSDMTRDTEAFF. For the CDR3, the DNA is TGTGCCAGCAGTGATATGACCAGGGATACTGAAGCTTTCTTT.

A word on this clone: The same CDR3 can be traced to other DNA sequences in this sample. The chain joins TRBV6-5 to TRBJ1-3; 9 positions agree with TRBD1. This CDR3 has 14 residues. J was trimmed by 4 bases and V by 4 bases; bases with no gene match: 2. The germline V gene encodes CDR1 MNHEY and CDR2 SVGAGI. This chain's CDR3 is CASSSGTGGNTIYF. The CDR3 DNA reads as TGTGCCAGCAGTTCCGGGACAGGGGGAAACACCATATATTTT.

CDR3: CASSGKAGGRAGELFF. The CDR3 coding sequence is TGTGCCAGCAGCGGAAAAGCGGGAGGAAGGGCCGGGGAGCTGTTTTTT. This rearrangement joins TRBV9 to TRBJ2-2, with 9 bases that match TRBD2. The CDR3 sequence is 16 residues long. Germline CDR1 SGDLS, CDR2 YYNGEE. Trimming cost V 3 bases and J 6 bases; bases outside gene matches: 9.

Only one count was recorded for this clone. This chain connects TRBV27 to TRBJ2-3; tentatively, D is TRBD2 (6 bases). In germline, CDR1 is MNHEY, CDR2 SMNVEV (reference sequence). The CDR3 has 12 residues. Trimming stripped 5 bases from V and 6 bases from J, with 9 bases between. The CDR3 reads CASSEEGDTQYF. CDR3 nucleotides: TGTGCCAGCAGTGAGGAGGGGGATACGCAGTATTTT.

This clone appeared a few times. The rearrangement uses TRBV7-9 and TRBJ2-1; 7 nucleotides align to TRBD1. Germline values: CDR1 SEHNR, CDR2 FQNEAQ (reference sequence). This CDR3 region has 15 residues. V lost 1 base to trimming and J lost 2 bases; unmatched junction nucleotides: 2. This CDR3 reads CASSLGQGAYNEQFF. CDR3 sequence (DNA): TGTGCCAGCAGCTTAGGGCAGGGGGCCTACAATGAGCAGTTCTTC. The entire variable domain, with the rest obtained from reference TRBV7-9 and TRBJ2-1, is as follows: DTGVSQNPRHKITKRGQNVTFRCDPISEHNRLYWYRQTLGQGPEFLTYFQNEAQLEKSRLLSDRFSAERPKGSFSTLEIQRTEQGDSAMYLCASSLGQGAYNEQFFGPGTRLTVL.

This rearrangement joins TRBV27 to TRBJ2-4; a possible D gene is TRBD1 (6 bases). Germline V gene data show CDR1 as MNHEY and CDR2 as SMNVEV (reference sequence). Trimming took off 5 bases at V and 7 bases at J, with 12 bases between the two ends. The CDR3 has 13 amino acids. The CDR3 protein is CASSPGTWNIQYF. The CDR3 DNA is TGTGCCAGCAGTCCAGGGACATGGAACATTCAGTACTTC.

The CDR3: CASSDRGRLTDTQYF. DNA of the CDR3: TGTGCCAGCAGTGACAGGGGGCGCCTGACAGATACGCAGTATTTT. V usage is TRBV28 and J usage is TRBJ2-3; 10 bases align to TRBD1. CDR1 is MDHEN and CDR2 is SYDVKM in the germline V gene. CDR3 length: 15 residues. J gave up 3 bases and V 5 bases, and 5 bases lay outside the gene matches.

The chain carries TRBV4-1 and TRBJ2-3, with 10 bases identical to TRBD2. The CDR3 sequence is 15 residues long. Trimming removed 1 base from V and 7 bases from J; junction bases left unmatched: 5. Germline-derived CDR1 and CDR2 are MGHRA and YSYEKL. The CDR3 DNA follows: TGCGCCAGCAGCCAAGCGGGACTAGCGATGAATACGCAGTATTTT. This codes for CASSQAGLAMNTQYF.

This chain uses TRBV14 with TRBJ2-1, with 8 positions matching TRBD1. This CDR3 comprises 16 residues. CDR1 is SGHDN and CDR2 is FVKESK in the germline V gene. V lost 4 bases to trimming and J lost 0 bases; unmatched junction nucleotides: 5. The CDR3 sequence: CASSRLGTGSYNEQFF. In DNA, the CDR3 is TGTGCCAGCAGCCGCCTCGGGACAGGCTCCTACAATGAGCAGTTCTTC.

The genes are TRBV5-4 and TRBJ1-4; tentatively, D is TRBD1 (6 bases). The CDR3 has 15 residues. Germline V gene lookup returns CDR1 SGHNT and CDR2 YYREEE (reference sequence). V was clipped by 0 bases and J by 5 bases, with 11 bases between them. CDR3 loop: CASSLEGGRNEKLFF. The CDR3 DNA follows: TGTGCCAGCAGCTTGGAGGGGGGGCGCAATGAAAAACTGTTTTTT. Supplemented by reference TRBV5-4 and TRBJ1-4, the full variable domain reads ETGVTQSPTHLIKTRGQQVTLRCSSQSGHNTVSWYQQALGQGPQFIFQYYREEENGRGNFPPRFSGLQFPNYSSELNVNALELDDSALYLCASSLEGGRNEKLFFGSGTQLSVL.

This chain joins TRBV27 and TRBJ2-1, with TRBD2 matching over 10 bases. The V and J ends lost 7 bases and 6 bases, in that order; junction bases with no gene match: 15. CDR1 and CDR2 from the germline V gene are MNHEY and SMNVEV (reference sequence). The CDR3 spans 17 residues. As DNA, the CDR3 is TGTGCCAGCACCTCCTTGGGGCTAGCGGGAGTCGGCAATGAGCAGTTCTTC. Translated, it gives CASTSLGLAGVGNEQFF.

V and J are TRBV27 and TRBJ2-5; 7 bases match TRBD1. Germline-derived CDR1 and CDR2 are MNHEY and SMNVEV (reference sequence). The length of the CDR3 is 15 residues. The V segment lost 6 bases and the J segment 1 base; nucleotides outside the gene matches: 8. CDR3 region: CASRPIGTAQETQYF. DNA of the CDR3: TGTGCCAGCAGACCTATCGGGACAGCCCAAGAGACCCAGTACTTC.

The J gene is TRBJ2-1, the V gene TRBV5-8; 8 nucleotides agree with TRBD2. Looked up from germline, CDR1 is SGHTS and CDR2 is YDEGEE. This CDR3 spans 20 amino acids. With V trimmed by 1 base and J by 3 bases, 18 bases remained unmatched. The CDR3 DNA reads TGTGCCAGCAGCTTGTACCCGGGGCTAGCGGGCGGTGGGAACTACAATGAGCAGTTCTTC. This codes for CASSLYPGLAGGGNYNEQFF.

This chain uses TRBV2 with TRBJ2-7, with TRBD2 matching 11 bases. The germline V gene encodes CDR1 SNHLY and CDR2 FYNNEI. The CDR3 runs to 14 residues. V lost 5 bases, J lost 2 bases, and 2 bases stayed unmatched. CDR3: CASSLTSGTYEQYF. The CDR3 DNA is TGTGCCAGCAGTTTGACTAGCGGGACCTACGAGCAGTACTTC.

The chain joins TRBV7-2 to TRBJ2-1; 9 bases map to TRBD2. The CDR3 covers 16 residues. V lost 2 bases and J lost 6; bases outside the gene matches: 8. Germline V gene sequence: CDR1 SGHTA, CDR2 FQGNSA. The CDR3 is CASSLLAGGPGNEQFF. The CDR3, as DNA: TGTGCCAGCAGCTTACTTGCGGGAGGGCCTGGCAATGAGCAGTTCTTC.

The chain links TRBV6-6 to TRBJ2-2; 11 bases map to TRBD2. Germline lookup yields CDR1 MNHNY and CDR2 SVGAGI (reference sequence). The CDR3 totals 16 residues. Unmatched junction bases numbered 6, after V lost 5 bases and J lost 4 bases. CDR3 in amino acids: CASSVLAGGPTGELFF. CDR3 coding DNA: TGTGCCAGCAGTGTTTTAGCGGGAGGGCCCACCGGGGAGCTGTTTTTT.

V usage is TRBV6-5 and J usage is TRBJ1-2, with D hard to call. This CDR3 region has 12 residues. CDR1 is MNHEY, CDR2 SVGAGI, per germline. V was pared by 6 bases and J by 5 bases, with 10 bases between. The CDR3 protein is CASRQTAYGYTF. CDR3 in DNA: TGTGCCAGCAGGCAAACAGCTTATGGCTACACCTTC.

The CDR3 loop is CASQFGEAFF. The CDR3 bases are TGTGCCAGCCAATTCGGTGAAGCTTTCTTT. J is TRBJ1-1 and V is TRBV6-5; D is undetermined. Looked up from germline, CDR1 is MNHEY and CDR2 is SVGAGI. The length of the CDR3 is 10 residues. Trimming took 8 bases from V and 7 from J, leaving 8 bases between them.

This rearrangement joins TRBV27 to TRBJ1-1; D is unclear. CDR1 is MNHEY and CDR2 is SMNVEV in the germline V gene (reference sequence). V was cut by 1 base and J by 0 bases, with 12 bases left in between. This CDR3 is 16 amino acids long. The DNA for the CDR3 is TGTGCCAGCAGTTTATACAGTCCGGTTATGAACACTGAAGCTTTCTTT. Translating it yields CASSLYSPVMNTEAFF.

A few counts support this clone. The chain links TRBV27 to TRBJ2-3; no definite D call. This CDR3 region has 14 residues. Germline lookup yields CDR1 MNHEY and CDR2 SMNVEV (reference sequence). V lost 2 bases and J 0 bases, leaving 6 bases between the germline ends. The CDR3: CASSLLPSTDTQYF. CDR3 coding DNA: TGTGCCAGCAGTTTACTACCTAGCACAGATACGCAGTATTTT.

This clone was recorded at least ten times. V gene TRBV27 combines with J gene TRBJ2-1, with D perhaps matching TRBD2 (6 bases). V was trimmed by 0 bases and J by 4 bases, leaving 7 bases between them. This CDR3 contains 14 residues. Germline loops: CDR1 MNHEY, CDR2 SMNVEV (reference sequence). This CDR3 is CASSLSAGYNEQFF. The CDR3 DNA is TGTGCCAGCAGTTTATCGGCGGGATACAATGAGCAGTTCTTC.

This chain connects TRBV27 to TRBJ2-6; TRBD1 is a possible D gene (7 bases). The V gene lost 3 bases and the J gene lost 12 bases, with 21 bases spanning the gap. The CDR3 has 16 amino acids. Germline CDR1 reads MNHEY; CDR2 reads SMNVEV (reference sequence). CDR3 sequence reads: CASSFWAQGGLGVLTF. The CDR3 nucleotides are TGTGCCAGCAGTTTTTGGGCTCAGGGGGGTCTCGGCGTCCTGACTTTC. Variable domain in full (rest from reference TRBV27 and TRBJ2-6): EAQVTQNPRYLITVTGKKLTVTCSQNMNHEYMSWYRQDPGLGLRQIYYSMNVEVTDKGDVPEGYKVSRKEKRNFPLILESPSPNQTSLYFCASSFWAQGGLGVLTFGAGSRLTVL.

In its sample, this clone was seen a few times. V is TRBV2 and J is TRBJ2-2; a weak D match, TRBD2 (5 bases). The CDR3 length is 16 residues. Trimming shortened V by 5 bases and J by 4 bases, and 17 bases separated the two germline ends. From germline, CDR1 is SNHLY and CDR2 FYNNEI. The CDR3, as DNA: TGTGCCAGCAGTTACGACGGACTTCGGACCACCGGGGAGCTGTTTTTT. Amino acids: CASSYDGLRTTGELFF.

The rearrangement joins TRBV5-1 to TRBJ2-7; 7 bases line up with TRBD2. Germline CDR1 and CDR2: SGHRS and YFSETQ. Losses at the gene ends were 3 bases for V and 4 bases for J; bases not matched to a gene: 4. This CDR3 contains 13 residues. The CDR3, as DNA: TGCGCCAGCAGCTCTACCGGGGGGTACGAGCAGTACTTC. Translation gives CASSSTGGYEQYF.

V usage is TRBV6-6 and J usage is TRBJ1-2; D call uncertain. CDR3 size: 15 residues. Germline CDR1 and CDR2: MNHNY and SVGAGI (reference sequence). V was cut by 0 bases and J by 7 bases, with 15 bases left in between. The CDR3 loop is CASSYSKEQRAGYTF. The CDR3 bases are TGTGCCAGCAGTTACTCGAAGGAACAGAGGGCTGGCTACACCTTC.

CDR3 in DNA: TGTGCCAGCTCACCACTGGAGGACTACGAGCAGTACTTC. It translates to CASSPLEDYEQYF. The chain couples TRBV18 to TRBJ2-7; D may be TRBD2 (5 bases). V was clipped by 1 base and J by 3 bases, with 7 bases between them. Germline lookup yields CDR1 KGHSH and CDR2 LQKENI. The CDR3 has 13 amino acids.

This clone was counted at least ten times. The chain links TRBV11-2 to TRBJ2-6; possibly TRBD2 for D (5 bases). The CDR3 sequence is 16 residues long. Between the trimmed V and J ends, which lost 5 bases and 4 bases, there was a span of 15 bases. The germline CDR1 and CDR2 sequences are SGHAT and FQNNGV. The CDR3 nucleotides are TGTGCCAGCAGCACCGTCTGGGGAGCGGGGGCCAACGTCCTGACTTTC. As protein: CASSTVWGAGANVLTF.

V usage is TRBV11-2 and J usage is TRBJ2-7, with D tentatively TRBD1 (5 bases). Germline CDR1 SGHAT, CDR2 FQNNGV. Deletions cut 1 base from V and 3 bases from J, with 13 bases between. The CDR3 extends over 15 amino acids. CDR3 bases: TGTGCCAGCAGCTTAGGGGCACAGGCGTACTACGAGCAGTACTTC. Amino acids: CASSLGAQAYYEQYF.

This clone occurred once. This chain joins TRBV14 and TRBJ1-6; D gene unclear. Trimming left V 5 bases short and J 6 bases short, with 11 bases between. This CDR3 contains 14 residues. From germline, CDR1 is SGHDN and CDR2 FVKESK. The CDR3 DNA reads TGTGCCAGCAGCGAGCTTCCGATTAATTCACCCCTCCACTTT. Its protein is CASSELPINSPLHF.